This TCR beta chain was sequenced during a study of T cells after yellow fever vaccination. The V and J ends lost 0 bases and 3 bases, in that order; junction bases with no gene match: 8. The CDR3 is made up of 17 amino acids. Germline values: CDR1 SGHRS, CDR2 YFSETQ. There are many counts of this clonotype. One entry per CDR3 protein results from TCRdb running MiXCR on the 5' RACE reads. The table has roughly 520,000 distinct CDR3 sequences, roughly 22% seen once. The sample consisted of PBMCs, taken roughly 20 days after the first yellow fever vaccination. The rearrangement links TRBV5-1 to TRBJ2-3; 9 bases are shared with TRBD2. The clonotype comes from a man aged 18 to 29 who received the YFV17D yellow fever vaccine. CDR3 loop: CASSLGPRSGGTDTQYF. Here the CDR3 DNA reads TGCGCCAGCAGCTTGGGGCCTCGTAGCGGGGGAACAGATACGCAGTATTTT. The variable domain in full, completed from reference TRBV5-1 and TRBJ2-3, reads KAGVTQTPRYLIKTRGQQVTLSCSPISGHRSVSWYQQTPGQGLQFLFEYFSETQRNKGNFPGRFSGRQFSNSRSEMNVSTLELGDSALYLCASSLGPRSGGTDTQYFGPGTRLTVL.